Sequencing of this T cell receptor (beta chain) was carried out in a study of T cell changes during pregnancy in multiple sclerosis. V trimming: 3 bases; J trimming: 1 base; junction bases outside the gene matches: 6. This CDR3 contains 16 residues. Germline lookup yields CDR1 SEHNR and CDR2 FQNEAQ (reference sequence). Clones were read by immunoSEQ multiplex PCR, and TCRdb kept only the in-frame ones, dropping some. The table has 35,000 to 55,000 clones, just over 90% seen once. This receptor was identified in a female donor with multiple sclerosis, enrolled in a pregnancy study. This specimen was CD8+ T cells from peripheral blood mononuclear cells, taken after pregnancy. The chain joins TRBV7-9 to TRBJ1-1, with TRBD1 matching over 9 bases. In DNA, the CDR3 is TGTGCCAGCAGCTTGGCCGTGGGACAGGGGAACACTGAAGCTTTCTTT. Its protein is CASSLAVGQGNTEAFF. The whole variable domain, filled in from reference TRBV7-9 and TRBJ1-1, reads DTGVSQNPRHKITKRGQNVTFRCDPISEHNRLYWYRQTLGQGPEFLTYFQNEAQLEKSRLLSDRFSAERPKGSFSTLEIQRTEQGDSAMYLCASSLAVGQGNTEAFFGQGTRLTVV.